This section outlines one T cell receptor (beta chain) sequence together with its context. Other DNA variants within this sample encode the same CDR3. Sequencing was performed with immunoSEQ multiplex PCR; in TCRdb, only in-frame clones are kept and a portion is missing. This sample has approximately 2.5 million clones, with over 85% found just once. The CDR3 length is 15 residues. In germline, CDR1 is MNHEY, CDR2 SVGAGI. V trimming: 5 bases; J trimming: 5 bases; junction bases outside the gene matches: 3. This sample is drawn from a study of shared clonotypes between healthy human individuals. The TCR originated in a young man in good health. Some clones in this sample may be carry-over from other donors' samples. The sequenced sample consisted of naive CD4+ T cells from PBMCs. The sample's subset: CD45RA+ positively selected. The chain links TRBV6-5 to TRBJ2-1; 13 bases fit TRBD2. The CDR3 reads CASSTGTSGNNEQFF. The CDR3 DNA is TGTGCCAGCAGTACCGGGACTAGCGGGAACAATGAGCAGTTCTTC.